This note documents a single TCR beta chain sequence. The table lists this clone with a count of one. The specificity of this receptor is unknown. There are no base qualities to consult, and no much larger clone falls within one base. These data belong to a study of a mutant IDH1 vaccine in newly diagnosed glioma (dated by TCRdb to the early 2020s). Background on the whole study: Patients received eight vaccinations in weeks 1, 3, 5, 7, 11, 15, 19 and 23, corresponding to visits V03 through V10. Vaccination began 4-6 weeks after radiotherapy alone, or alongside temozolomide cycles in the chemotherapy-containing groups. Peripheral blood was drawn at six visits: V03 (baseline), V05, V07, V10, V12 and V13. Before enrollment, patients had received standard therapy of radiotherapy alone, temozolomide alone, or radiochemotherapy with temozolomide; most received the combination. For exploratory analyses, longitudinal TCRB deep sequencing was carried out in 25 to 30 treated patients wherever samples were available. Of the roughly 30 treated patients, 62.5% were male and 37.5% were female, and a mean age of 40.4 years was recorded. Paper-wide results and their limitations: Immune responses induced by the vaccine were seen in over 80% of patients across multiple MHC alleles. The authors stated that sample limitations prevented analyses of patient blood samples from being reproduced. Changes in the top peripheral T cell clonotypes picked up by TCRB sequencing did not appear to be linked to pseudoprogression. Availability determined which PBMC samples were chosen for TCRB deep sequencing.

The sample's time point label, in plain terms: week 23, last vaccination. Each vaccine dose, consisting of 300 ug of a 20-mer mutant IDH1 peptide in Montanide, was administered subcutaneously with topical imiquimod. Donors had newly diagnosed WHO grade 3 or 4 IDH1-mutant astrocytomas with loss of nuclear ATRX. The samples were drawn from NOA16, a multicentre, single-arm, open-label phase I trial in Germany that tested a mutant IDH1 peptide vaccine in humans for the first time. Genomic DNA for TCRB sequencing was isolated from EDTA blood with the DNeasy Blood and Tissue Kit. CDR1 and CDR2, looked up from the germline V gene (reference sequence), are SEHNR and FQNEAQ. The CDR3 starts with the cysteine, ends with the phenylalanine, and has 14 residues. Only the CDR3 DNA is retained, 42 bases long and in frame from the first base. Trimming removed 0 bases from V and 2 bases from J, leaving 7 bases between the germline ends.

Receptor libraries were prepared by the immunoSEQ multiplex PCR assay. The hsTCRB Kit was used according to the manufacturer's protocol to amplify rearranged TCR beta chain sequences. Sequencing of TCRB libraries was carried out on an Illumina MiSeq. The published analysis was carried out like this. Demultiplexing, trimming and gene mapping were performed with the kit vendor's proprietary platform. The source is immuneACCESS, and TCRdb retained only in-frame sequences with V and J called. Part of the clones is not carried over; for the studies checked, unresolved V genes explain less than half of this, and the remainder is unexplained. The V and J calls and clone size were taken over from that table, and D and trimming were inferred from the DNA. A total of tens of thousands of clones appear in this sample, approximately 85% of them only once. The biggest ten clones account for over 2% of the sample.

The chain was built from TRBV7-9 and TRBJ1-1, with the identity of the D gene unclear. This material consisted of PBMCs, taken from a glioma patient whose treatment included an IDH1 peptide vaccine. The source is a young man with glioma. Some clones in this sample may be carry-over from other donors' samples. This receptor carries the CDR3 CASSLAGPNTEAFF. The nucleotides read TGTGCCAGCAGCTTAGCTGGGCCAAACACTGAAGCTTTCTTT. With the rest looked up from the reference TRBV7-9 and TRBJ1-1 genes rather than sequenced, the full variable domain is DTGVSQNPRHKITKRGQNVTFRCDPISEHNRLYWYRQTLGQGPEFLTYFQNEAQLEKSRLLSDRFSAERPKGSFSTLEIQRTEQGDSAMYLCASSLAGPNTEAFFGQGTRLTVV.